This TCR beta chain was found in a study of beta chain features in type 1 diabetes. General observations from the study: Shortening that was moderate but significant affected the TCRB CDR3s of Type 1 diabetes patients in all four CD4+ subsets.

Investigators reverse transcribed all isolated RNA, so they sequenced expressed TCRB transcripts. Sequenced by immunoSEQ multiplex PCR; TCRdb stores in-frame clones only, minus some. In the table there are 100,000 to 150,000 clones, about 18% of which are singletons. In this sample, this clone turned up a few times. Its antigen is as yet unknown. This receptor was obtained from a man aged 18 to 30 with type 1 diabetes. What was sequenced was central memory CD4+ T cells from blood.

The CDR3, as DNA: TGTGCCAGCAGCCAATTCGGTGGGGCAGGGGATACGCAGTATTTT. This translates into CASSQFGGAGDTQYF. V gene TRBV14 combines with J gene TRBJ2-3, with D possibly matching TRBD1 (5 bases). CDR1 and CDR2 (germline): SGHDN, FVKESK. This CDR3 is built from 15 residues. Trimming pared 2 bases from V and 6 bases from J, leaving 15 bases between.